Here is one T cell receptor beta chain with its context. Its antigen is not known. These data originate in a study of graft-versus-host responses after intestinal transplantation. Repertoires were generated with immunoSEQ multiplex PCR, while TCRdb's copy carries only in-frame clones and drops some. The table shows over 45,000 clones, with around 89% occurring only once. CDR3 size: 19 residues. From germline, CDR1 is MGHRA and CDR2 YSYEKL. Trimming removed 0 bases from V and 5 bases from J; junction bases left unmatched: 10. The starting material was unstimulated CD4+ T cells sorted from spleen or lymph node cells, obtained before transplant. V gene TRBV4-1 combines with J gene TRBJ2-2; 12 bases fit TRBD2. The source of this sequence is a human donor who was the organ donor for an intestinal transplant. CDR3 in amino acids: CASSQELTSGSRGTGELFF. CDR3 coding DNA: TGCGCCAGCAGCCAAGAATTGACTAGCGGGAGTAGAGGTACCGGGGAGCTGTTTTTT.